A single sample gave rise to the 5 T cell receptor beta chains below, sequenced in a study of siplizumab effects on memory and regulatory T cells. Sequenced by immunoSEQ multiplex PCR; TCRdb stores in-frame clones only, minus some. The sample shows 90,000 to 120,000 clones, about 91% of them seen only once. The sample comprised CD4+ T cells sorted from blood. Source of these receptors: a human donor in good health. Some clones in this sample may be carry-over from other donors' samples.

The chain couples TRBV2 to TRBJ2-1; 11 nucleotides line up with TRBD2. CDR3 size: 14 residues. Germline V gives CDR1 SNHLY, CDR2 FYNNEI. After removal of 7 bases from V and 5 bases from J, the junction contained 4 bases not matched to a gene. In nucleotides, the CDR3 is TGTGCCAGCACCCGACTAGCGGGAAACAATGAGCAGTTCTTC. Protein sequence: CASTRLAGNNEQFF.

This chain connects TRBV6-1 to TRBJ1-1, with TRBD1 matching 7 bases. Germline CDR1 reads MNHNS; CDR2 reads SASEGT. This CDR3 contains 13 residues. Trimming removed 2 bases from V and 6 bases from J; junction bases left unmatched: 3. CDR3 sequence: CASSERDSSEAFF. CDR3 nucleotide sequence: TGTGCCAGCAGTGAAAGGGACAGCTCTGAAGCTTTCTTT.

The rearrangement uses TRBV5-6 and TRBJ2-7, with TRBD2 identical over 7 bases. V lost 3 bases, J lost 5 bases, and 14 bases stayed unmatched. The CDR3 extends over 16 amino acids. Germline-derived CDR1 and CDR2 are SGHDT and YYEEEE. CDR3 DNA: TGTGCCAGCAGCTGGACTAAGCGGGACCTCGGGCACGAGCAGTACTTC. The encoded protein is CASSWTKRDLGHEQYF.

The rearrangement joins TRBV7-8 to TRBJ2-2; 13 nucleotides agree with TRBD2. The junction had 10 bases not matched to a gene; V was cut back by 2 bases and J by 7 bases. Germline CDR1 is SGHVS and CDR2 is FQNEAQ. The CDR3 is 18 residues long. The CDR3 region is CASSLRGLAGRFVGELFF. The CDR3 nucleotides are TGTGCCAGCAGCTTAAGGGGACTAGCGGGAAGGTTTGTCGGGGAGCTGTTTTTT.

The chain is built from TRBV27 and TRBJ2-7; 9 bases fit TRBD2. There are 14 residues in the CDR3. Germline CDR1 is MNHEY and CDR2 is SMNVEV (reference sequence). V shed 5 bases and J 5 bases; nucleotides not matched to a gene: 7. The CDR3 nucleotides are TGTGCCAGCAGTATGCGCGGGAGGGCCCACGAGCAGTACTTC. It specifies CASSMRGRAHEQYF.